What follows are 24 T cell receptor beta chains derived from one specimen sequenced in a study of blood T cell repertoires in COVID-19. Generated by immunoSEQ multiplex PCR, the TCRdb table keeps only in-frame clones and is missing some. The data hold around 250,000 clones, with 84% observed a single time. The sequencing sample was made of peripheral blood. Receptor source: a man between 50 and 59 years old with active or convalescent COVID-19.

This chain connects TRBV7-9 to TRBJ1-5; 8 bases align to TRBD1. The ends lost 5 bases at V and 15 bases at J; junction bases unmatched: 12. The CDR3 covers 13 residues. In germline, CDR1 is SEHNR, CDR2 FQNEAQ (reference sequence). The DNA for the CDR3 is TGTGCCAGCAGCCGAGGGGAACAGGGGGTATGGCATTTT. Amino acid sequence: CASSRGEQGVWHF.

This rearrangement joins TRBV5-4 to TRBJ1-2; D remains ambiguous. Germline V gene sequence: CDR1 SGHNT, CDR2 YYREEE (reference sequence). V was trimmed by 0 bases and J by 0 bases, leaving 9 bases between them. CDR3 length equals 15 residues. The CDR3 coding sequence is TGTGCCAGCAGCTTGGGCGGCGGCGCTAACTATGGCTACACCTTC. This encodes CASSLGGGANYGYTF. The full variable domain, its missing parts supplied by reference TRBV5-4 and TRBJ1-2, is ETGVTQSPTHLIKTRGQQVTLRCSSQSGHNTVSWYQQALGQGPQFIFQYYREEENGRGNFPPRFSGLQFPNYSSELNVNALELDDSALYLCASSLGGGANYGYTFGSGTRLTVV.

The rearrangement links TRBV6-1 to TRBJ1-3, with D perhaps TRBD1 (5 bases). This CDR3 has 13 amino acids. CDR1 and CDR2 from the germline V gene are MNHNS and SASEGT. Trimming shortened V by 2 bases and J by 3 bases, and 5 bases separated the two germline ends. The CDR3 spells CASSETGGNTIYF. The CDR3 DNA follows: TGTGCCAGCAGTGAAACAGGTGGAAACACCATATATTTT.

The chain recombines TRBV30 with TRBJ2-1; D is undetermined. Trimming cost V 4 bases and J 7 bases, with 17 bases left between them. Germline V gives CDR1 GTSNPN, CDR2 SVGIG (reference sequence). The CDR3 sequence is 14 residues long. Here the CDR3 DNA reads TGTGCCTGGACCCTGGGCCTGGGTGAGAATGAGCAGTTCTTC. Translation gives CAWTLGLGENEQFF.

The CDR3 DNA sequence: TGTGCCAGCAGCTTATCCGCGGTAGATACGCAGTATTTT. As protein: CASSLSAVDTQYF. The chain carries TRBV5-4 and TRBJ2-3; D remains ambiguous. The ends were cut back, 2 bases at V and 5 bases at J, with 9 bases in the middle. The CDR3 runs 13 residues. Germline V gene data show CDR1 as SGHNT and CDR2 as YYREEE (reference sequence).

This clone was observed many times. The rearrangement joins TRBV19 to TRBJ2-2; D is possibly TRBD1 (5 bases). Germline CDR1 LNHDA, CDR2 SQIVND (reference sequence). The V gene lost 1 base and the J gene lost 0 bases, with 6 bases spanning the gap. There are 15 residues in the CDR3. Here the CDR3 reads CASSIVRANTGELFF. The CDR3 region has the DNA TGTGCCAGTAGTATAGTCAGGGCGAACACCGGGGAGCTGTTTTTT.

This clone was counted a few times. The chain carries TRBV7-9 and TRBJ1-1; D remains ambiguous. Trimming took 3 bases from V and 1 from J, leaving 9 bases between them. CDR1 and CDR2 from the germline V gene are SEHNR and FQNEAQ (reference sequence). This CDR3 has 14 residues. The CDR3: CASSFLSGNTEAFF. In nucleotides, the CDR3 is TGTGCCAGCAGCTTCCTTTCCGGGAACACTGAAGCTTTCTTT.

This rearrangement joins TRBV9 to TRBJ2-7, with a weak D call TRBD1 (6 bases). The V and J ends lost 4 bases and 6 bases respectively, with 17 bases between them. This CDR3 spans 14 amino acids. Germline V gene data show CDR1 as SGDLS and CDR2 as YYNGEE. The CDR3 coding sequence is TGTGCCAGCAGCACCCGAGGGGGTGCCGGCGAGCAGTACTTC. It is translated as CASSTRGGAGEQYF. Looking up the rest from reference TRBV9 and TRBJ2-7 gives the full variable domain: DSGVTQTPKHLITATGQRVTLRCSPRSGDLSVYWYQQSLDQGLQFLIQYYNGEERAKGNILERFSAQQFPDLHSELNLSSLELGDSALYFCASSTRGGAGEQYFGPGTRLTVT.

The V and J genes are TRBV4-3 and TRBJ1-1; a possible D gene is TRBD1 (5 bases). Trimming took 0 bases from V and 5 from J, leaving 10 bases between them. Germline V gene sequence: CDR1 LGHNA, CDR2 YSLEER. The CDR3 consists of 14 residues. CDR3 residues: CASSQDFRATEAFF. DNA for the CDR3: TGCGCCAGCAGCCAAGATTTCAGGGCGACTGAAGCTTTCTTT.

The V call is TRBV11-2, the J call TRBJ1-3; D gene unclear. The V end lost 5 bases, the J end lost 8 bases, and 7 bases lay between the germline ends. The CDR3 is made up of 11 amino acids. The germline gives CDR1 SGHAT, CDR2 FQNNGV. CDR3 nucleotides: TGTGCCAGCAGCCGGGGTTACACCATATATTTT. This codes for CASSRGYTIYF.

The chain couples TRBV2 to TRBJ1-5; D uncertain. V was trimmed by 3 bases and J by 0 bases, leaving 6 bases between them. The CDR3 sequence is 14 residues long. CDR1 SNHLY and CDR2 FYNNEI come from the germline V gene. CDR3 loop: CASSDSPSNQPQHF. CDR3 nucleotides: TGTGCCAGCAGTGACAGTCCTAGCAATCAGCCCCAGCATTTT.

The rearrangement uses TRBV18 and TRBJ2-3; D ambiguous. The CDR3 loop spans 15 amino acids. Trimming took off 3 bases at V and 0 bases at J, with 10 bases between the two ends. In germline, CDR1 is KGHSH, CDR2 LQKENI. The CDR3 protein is CASSPLLTSTDTQYF. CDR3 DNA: TGTGCCAGCTCACCCCTTCTTACTAGCACAGATACGCAGTATTTT.

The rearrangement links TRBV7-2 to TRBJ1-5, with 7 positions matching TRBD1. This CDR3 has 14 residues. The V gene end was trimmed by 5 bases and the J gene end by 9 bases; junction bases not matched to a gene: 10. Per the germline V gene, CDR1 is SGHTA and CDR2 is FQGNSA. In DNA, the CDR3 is TGTGCCAGCAGCCCAGCAGGGGGAGTCCCGCCCCAGCATTTT. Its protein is CASSPAGGVPPQHF.

The CDR3 loop reads CASSLRGSGELFF. The CDR3, as DNA: TGTGCCAGCAGCTTACGGGGTTCCGGGGAGCTGTTTTTT. J is TRBJ2-2 and V is TRBV7-2; the D gene is possibly TRBD2 (5 bases). The CDR3 has 13 amino acids. The V end lost 2 bases, the J end lost 6 bases, and 7 bases lay between the germline ends. The germline CDR1 and CDR2 sequences are SGHTA and FQGNSA.

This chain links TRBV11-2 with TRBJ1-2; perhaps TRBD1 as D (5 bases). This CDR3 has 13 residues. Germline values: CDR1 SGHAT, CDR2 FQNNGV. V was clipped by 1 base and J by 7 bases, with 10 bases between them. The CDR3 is CASSLGRASGYTF. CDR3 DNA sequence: TGTGCCAGCAGCTTAGGCAGGGCCAGTGGCTACACCTTC.

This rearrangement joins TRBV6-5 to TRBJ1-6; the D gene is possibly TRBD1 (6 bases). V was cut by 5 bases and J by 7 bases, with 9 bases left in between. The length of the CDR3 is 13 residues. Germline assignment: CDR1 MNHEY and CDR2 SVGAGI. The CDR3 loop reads CASSIQGNSPLHF. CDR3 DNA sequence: TGTGCCAGCAGTATCCAGGGGAATTCACCCCTCCACTTT.

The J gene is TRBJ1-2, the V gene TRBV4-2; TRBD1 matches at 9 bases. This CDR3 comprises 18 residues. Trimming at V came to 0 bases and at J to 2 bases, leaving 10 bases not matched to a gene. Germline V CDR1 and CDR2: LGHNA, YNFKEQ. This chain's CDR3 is CASSQDPTGGPTNYGYTF. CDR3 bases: TGTGCCAGCAGCCAAGACCCCACAGGGGGCCCCACAAACTATGGCTACACCTTC.

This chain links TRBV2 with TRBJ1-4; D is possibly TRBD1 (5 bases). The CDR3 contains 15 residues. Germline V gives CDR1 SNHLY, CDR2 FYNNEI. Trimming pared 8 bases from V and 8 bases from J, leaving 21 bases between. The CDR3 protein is CASWGGWGKSEKLFF. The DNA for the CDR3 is TGTGCCAGCTGGGGGGGATGGGGAAAGAGCGAAAAACTGTTTTTT. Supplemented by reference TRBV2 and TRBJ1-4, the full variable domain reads EPEVTQTPSHQVTQMGQEVILRCVPISNHLYFYWYRQILGQKVEFLVSFYNNEISEKSEIFDDQFSVERPDGSNFTLKIRSTKLEDSAMYFCASWGGWGKSEKLFFGSGTQLSVL.

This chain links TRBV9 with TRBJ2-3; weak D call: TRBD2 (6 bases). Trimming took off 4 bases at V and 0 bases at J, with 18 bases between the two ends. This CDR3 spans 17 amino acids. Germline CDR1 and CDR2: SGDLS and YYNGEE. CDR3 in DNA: TGTGCCAGCAGCCCTCGAGGTGGGGGGACTAGCACAGATACGCAGTATTTT. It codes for CASSPRGGGTSTDTQYF. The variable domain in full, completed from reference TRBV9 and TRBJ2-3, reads DSGVTQTPKHLITATGQRVTLRCSPRSGDLSVYWYQQSLDQGLQFLIQYYNGEERAKGNILERFSAQQFPDLHSELNLSSLELGDSALYFCASSPRGGGTSTDTQYFGPGTRLTVL.

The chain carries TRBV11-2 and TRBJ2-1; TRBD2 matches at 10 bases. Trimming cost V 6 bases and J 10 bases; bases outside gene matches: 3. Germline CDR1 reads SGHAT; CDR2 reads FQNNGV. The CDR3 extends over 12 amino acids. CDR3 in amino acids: CASSYSGGEQFF. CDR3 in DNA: TGTGCCAGCAGTTATAGCGGGGGGGAGCAGTTCTTC.

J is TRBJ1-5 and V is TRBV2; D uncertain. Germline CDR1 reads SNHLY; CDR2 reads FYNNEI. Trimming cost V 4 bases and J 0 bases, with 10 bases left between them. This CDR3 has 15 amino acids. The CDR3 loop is CASSVAGVSNQPQHF. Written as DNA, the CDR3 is TGTGCCAGCAGTGTAGCCGGGGTTAGCAATCAGCCCCAGCATTTT.

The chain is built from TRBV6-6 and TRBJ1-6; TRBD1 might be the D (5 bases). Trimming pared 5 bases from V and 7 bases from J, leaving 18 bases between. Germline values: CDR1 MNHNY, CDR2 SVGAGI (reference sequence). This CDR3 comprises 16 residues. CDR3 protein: CASSIQASRANSPLHF. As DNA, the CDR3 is TGTGCCAGCAGTATACAGGCCTCCCGGGCGAATTCACCCCTCCACTTT.

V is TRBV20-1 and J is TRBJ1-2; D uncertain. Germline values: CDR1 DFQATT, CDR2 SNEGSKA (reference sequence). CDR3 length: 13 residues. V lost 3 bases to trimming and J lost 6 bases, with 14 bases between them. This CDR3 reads CSASPEGGHGYTF. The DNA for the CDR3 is TGCAGTGCTAGTCCGGAGGGAGGACATGGCTACACCTTC.

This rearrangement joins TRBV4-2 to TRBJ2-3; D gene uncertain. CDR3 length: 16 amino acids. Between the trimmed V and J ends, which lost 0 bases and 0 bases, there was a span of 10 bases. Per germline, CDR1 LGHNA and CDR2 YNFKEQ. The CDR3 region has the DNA TGTGCCAGCAGCCAAGATACCGGAGCTAGCACAGATACGCAGTATTTT. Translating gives CASSQDTGASTDTQYF.